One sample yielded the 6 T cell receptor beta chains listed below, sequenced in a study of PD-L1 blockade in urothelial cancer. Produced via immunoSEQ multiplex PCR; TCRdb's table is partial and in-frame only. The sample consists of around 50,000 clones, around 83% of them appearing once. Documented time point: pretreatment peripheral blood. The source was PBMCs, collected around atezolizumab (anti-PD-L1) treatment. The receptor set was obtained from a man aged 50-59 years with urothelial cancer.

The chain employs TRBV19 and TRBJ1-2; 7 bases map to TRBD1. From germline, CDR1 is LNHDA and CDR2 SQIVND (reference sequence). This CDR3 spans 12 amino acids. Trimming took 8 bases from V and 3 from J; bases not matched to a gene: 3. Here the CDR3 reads CASRTGDYGYTF. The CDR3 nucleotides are TGTGCCAGTCGGACAGGCGACTATGGCTACACCTTC.

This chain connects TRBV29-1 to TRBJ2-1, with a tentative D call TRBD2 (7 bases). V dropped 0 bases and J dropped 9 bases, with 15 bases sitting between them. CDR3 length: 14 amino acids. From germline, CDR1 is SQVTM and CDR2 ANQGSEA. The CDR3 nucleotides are TGCAGCGTTGAAGATCGTAAACGGGGGGCTGAGCAGTTCTTC. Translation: CSVEDRKRGAEQFF.

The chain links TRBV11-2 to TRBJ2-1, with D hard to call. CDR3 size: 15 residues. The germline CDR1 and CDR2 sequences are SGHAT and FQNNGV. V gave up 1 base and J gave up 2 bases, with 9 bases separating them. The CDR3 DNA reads TGTGCCAGCAGCTTAGTGCAAGGAGCCTACAATGAGCAGTTCTTC. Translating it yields CASSLVQGAYNEQFF.

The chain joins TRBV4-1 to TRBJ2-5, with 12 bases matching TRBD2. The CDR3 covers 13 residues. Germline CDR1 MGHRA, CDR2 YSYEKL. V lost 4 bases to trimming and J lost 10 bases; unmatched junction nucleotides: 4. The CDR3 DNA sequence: TGCGCCAGCAGCCTCGGACTAGCGGGACGCCAGTACTTC. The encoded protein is CASSLGLAGRQYF.

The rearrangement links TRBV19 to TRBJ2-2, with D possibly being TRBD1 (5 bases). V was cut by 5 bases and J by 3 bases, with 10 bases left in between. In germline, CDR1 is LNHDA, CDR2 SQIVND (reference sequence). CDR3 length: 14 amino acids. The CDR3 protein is CASSAGQYTGELFF. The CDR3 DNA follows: TGTGCCAGTAGTGCCGGACAATACACCGGGGAGCTGTTTTTT.

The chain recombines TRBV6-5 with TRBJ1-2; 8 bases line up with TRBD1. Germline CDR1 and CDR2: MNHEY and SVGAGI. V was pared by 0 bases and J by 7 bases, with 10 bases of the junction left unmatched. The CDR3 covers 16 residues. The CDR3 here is CASSYSDRAPGGGYTF. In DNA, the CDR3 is TGTGCCAGCAGTTACTCGGACAGGGCGCCGGGGGGTGGCTACACCTTC.